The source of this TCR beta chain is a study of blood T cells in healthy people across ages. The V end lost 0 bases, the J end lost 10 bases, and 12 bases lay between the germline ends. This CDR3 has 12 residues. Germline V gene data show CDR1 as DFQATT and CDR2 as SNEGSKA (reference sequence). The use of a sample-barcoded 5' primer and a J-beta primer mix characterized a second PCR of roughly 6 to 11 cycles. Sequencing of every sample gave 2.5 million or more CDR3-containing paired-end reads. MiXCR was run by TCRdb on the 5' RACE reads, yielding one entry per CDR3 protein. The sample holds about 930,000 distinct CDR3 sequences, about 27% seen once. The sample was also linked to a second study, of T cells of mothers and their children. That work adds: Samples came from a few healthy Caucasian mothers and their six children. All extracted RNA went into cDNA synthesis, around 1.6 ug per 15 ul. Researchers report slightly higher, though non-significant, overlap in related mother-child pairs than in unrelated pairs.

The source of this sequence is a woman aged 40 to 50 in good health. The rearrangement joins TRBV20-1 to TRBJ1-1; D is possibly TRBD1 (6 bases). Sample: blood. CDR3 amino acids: CSAREGGGIAFF. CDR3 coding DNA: TGCAGTGCTAGAGAGGGAGGGGGGATAGCTTTCTTT.